This TCR beta chain was sequenced for a study of cytomegalovirus exposure and HLA in healthy donors. Overall study results and limits: In a later analysis, donors in an Asian-associated ancestry cluster reportedly had fewer N-insertions in productive TCRs than the cohort mean.

The PCR was carried out with 60 Vbeta primers and 13 Jbeta primers. Sequencing used immunoSEQ multiplex PCR; TCRdb keeps in-frame clones, though not all of them. This sample carries about 130,000 clones, roughly 83% of them seen once, and the ten largest clones take 20%. Comment on this clone: Its specificity is unknown.

The source material was PBMCs. The TCR comes from a young man in good health and CMV-seropositive.

Here the CDR3 reads CATRRQGTGELFF. Written as DNA, the CDR3 is TGTGCCACTAGGCGGCAGGGGACCGGGGAGCTGTTTTTT. The V call is TRBV6-5, the J call TRBJ2-2; D might be TRBD1 (6 bases). The ends were cut back, 10 bases at V and 5 bases at J, with 14 bases in the middle. The germline V gene encodes CDR1 MNHEY and CDR2 SVGAGI. The CDR3 covers 13 residues.